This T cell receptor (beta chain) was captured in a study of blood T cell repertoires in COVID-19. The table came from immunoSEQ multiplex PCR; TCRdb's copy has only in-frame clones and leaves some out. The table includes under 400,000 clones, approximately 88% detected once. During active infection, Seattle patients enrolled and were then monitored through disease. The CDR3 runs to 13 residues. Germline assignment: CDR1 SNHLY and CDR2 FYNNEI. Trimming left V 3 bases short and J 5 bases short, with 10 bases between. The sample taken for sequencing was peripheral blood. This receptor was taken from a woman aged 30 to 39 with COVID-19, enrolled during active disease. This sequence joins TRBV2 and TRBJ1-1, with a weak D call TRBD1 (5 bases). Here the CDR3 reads CASSEEGRTEAFF. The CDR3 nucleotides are TGTGCCAGCAGTGAGGAGGGACGTACTGAAGCTTTCTTT.